This T cell receptor beta chain was captured by sequencing in a study of T cell changes during pregnancy in multiple sclerosis. The CDR3 loop spans 13 amino acids. Germline assignment: CDR1 SNHLY and CDR2 FYNNEI. V gave up 8 bases and J gave up 8 bases; unmatched junction bases: 9. Sequencing used immunoSEQ multiplex PCR; TCRdb keeps in-frame clones, though not all of them. The table lists approximately 31,000 clones, about 92% of them singletons. Here the sequenced sample was CD4+ T cells from peripheral blood mononuclear cells, taken in the second trimester of pregnancy. This TCR was recovered from a female donor with multiple sclerosis, enrolled in a pregnancy study. The rearrangement links TRBV2 to TRBJ1-2; the match to TRBD1 covers 9 bases. CDR3 nucleotide sequence: TGTGCCAGCGCCGGGACAGGGAGGCTCGGCTACACCTTC. The encoded protein is CASAGTGRLGYTF.